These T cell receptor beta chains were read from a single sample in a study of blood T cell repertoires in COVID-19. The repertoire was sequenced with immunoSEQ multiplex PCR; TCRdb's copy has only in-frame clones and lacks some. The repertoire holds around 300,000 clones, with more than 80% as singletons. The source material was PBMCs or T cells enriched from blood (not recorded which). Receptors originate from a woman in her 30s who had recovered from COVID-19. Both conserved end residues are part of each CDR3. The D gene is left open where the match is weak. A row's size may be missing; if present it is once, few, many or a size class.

CAISKGLAGGTDTQYF,TGTGCCATCAGCAAGGGACTAGCGGGAGGCACAGATACGCAGTATTTT,TRBJ2-3,.,TRBD2,TRBV10-3
CASSSIGGNEKLFF,TGTGCCAGCAGTTCCATCGGAGGGAATGAAAAACTGTTTTTT,TRBJ1-4,once,.,TRBV6-5
CASRALTGKDTGELFF,TGTGCCAGCAGGGCCCTCACAGGGAAGGACACCGGGGAGCTGTTTTTT,TRBJ2-2,.,.,TRBV5-6
CATTGQGAVTDTQYF,TGTGCCACCACGGGACAGGGGGCCGTTACAGATACGCAGTATTTT,TRBJ2-3,.,TRBD1,TRBV30
CASSPGQGIPEQYF,TGTGCCAGCAGTCCGGGACAGGGGATCCCCGAGCAGTACTTC,TRBJ2-7,.,TRBD1,TRBV6-6
CASNPFELRVYNEQFF,TGTGCCAGCAACCCTTTTGAGCTCCGGGTTTACAATGAGCAGTTCTTC,TRBJ2-1,.,.,TRBV28
CARRGQGWYGYTF,TGTGCCAGAAGGGGTCAGGGATGGTATGGCTACACCTTC,TRBJ1-2,.,.,TRBV27
CASSPPDKTPLHF,TGTGCCAGCTCCCCGCCCGACAAGACACCCCTCCACTTT,TRBJ1-6,.,.,TRBV5-4
CASSFSSGFGEQFF,TGCGCCAGCAGCTTTTCTAGCGGGTTTGGAGAGCAGTTCTTC,TRBJ2-1,.,TRBD2,TRBV5-1
CASSQGTGTNEKLFF,TGCGCCAGCAGCCAAGGGACAGGCACTAATGAAAAACTGTTTTTT,TRBJ1-4,.,TRBD1,TRBV4-3
CASSHRGVNTEAFF,TGTGCCAGTAGCCACAGGGGAGTGAACACTGAAGCTTTCTTT,TRBJ1-1,.,TRBD1,TRBV19
CASGTGGPYNEQFF,TGTGCCAGCGGCACAGGGGGCCCTTACAATGAGCAGTTCTTC,TRBJ2-1,.,TRBD1,TRBV6-5
CASSQKQGLWPQHF,TGTGCCAGCAGCCAAAAACAGGGTCTTTGGCCCCAGCATTTT,TRBJ1-5,.,.,TRBV14
CASSDVQGSGANVLTF,TGTGCCAGCAGTGATGTCCAGGGGTCTGGGGCCAACGTCCTGACTTTC,TRBJ2-6,.,.,TRBV2
CASSNLGTPNEQFF,TGTGCCAGCAGCAACCTTGGGACACCTAATGAGCAGTTCTTC,TRBJ2-1,.,.,TRBV7-2
CASSYAPRRPDTDTQYF,TGTGCCAGCAGTTATGCGCCCCGTCGCCCTGACACAGATACGCAGTATTTT,TRBJ2-3,.,.,TRBV6-2/TRBV6-3
CAISETGGSNQPQHF,TGTGCCATCAGTGAAACCGGGGGAAGCAATCAGCCCCAGCATTTT,TRBJ1-5,.,.,TRBV10-3
CASSPGLAGYEQYF,TGTGCCAGCTCACCCGGACTAGCGGGATACGAGCAGTACTTC,TRBJ2-7,.,TRBD2,TRBV18
CASSFSPRVAYEQYF,TGCGCCAGCAGCTTTTCCCCCAGGGTCGCCTACGAGCAGTACTTC,TRBJ2-7,once,.,TRBV5-1
CAAALLGTGVGKLFF,TGTGCCGCCGCCCTCCTCGGGACAGGGGTGGGAAAACTGTTTTTT,TRBJ1-4,.,TRBD1,TRBV28
CASSPHGQGAYNEQFF,TGTGCCAGTAGTCCCCATGGACAGGGCGCCTACAATGAGCAGTTCTTC,TRBJ2-1,.,TRBD1,TRBV19
CASRGPGQKQYF,TGTGCCAGCAGAGGCCCGGGACAGAAGCAGTACTTC,TRBJ2-7,.,TRBD1,TRBV11-2
CASSTSGTGSTDTQYF,TGTGCCAGCAGCACTTCTGGGACAGGGTCCACAGATACGCAGTATTTT,TRBJ2-3,.,TRBD1,TRBV7-8
CASRQGGEETQYF,TGTGCCAGCAGGCAGGGGGGAGAAGAGACCCAGTACTTC,TRBJ2-5,.,.,TRBV28
CASSEGTSGDTQYF,TGCGCCAGCAGCGAGGGGACTAGCGGAGATACGCAGTATTTT,TRBJ2-3,.,TRBD2,TRBV5-1
CASSESRNTGELFF,TGCGCCAGCAGTGAGTCGCGGAACACCGGGGAGCTGTTTTTT,TRBJ2-2,.,.,TRBV10-1
CASSGPTRATQYF,TGTGCCAGCAGCGGTCCGACTAGGGCTACACAGTACTTC,TRBJ2-7,.,.,TRBV27
CASSEQQGMGEYF,TGCGCCAGCAGTGAACAACAGGGAATGGGGGAGTACTTC,TRBJ2-7,.,.,TRBV10-2
CASSEEGLAGASQYF,TGTGCCAGCAGTGAAGAAGGTCTAGCGGGGGCCTCCCAGTACTTC,TRBJ2-7,.,TRBD2,TRBV2
CASSTRLAGGSYNEQFF,TGTGCCAGTAGTACCCGACTAGCGGGAGGGTCGTACAATGAGCAGTTCTTC,TRBJ2-1,few,TRBD2,TRBV19
CASGLVPRTANTEAFF,TGTGCTAGTGGTTTGGTACCCAGGACAGCGAACACTGAAGCTTTCTTT,TRBJ1-1,.,.,TRBV12-5
CASSPRVQGHFNYGYTF,TGTGCCAGCAGCCCGAGGGTACAGGGACACTTTAACTATGGCTACACCTTC,TRBJ1-2,once,.,TRBV9
CASSSGGPYNEQFF,TGTGCCAGCAGTTCTGGAGGGCCCTACAATGAGCAGTTCTTC,TRBJ2-1,.,.,TRBV27
CASSLLMTQGTQPQHF,TGTGCCAGCAGCTTATTAATGACCCAGGGAACTCAGCCCCAGCATTTT,TRBJ1-5,.,.,TRBV5-6
CASSEMRRTGVQPQHF,TGTGCCAGCAGCGAGATGCGGCGGACAGGGGTTCAGCCCCAGCATTTT,TRBJ1-5,.,.,TRBV21-1
CASSLARLDNGYTF,TGTGCCAGCAGCTTAGCCAGGCTGGATAATGGCTACACCTTC,TRBJ1-2,.,.,TRBV11-3
CASSLNPLYEQFF,TGTGCCAGCAGCTTAAATCCCCTATATGAGCAGTTCTTC,TRBJ2-1,.,.,TRBV7-3
CASSFQNQPQHF,TGTGCCAGCAGTTTCCAAAATCAGCCCCAGCATTTT,TRBJ1-5,.,.,TRBV27
CASSTRTDQETQYF,TGCGCCAGCAGCACGCGGACAGACCAAGAGACCCAGTACTTC,TRBJ2-5,.,.,TRBV5-1
CASSESGTSGSTGETQYF,TGTGCCAGCAGCGAGTCCGGGACTAGCGGGAGCACGGGGGAGACCCAGTACTTC,TRBJ2-5,.,TRBD2,TRBV9